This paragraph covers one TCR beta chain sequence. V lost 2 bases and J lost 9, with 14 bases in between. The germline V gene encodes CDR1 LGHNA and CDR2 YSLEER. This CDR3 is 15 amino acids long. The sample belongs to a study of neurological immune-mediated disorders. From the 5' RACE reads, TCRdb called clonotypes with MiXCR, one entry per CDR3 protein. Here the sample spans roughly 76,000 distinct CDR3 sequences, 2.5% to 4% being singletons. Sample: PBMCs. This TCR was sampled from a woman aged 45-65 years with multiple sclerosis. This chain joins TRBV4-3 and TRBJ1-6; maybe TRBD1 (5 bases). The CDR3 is CASSQRTGDGSPLHF. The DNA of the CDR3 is TGCGCCAGCAGCCAAAGAACAGGAGACGGTTCACCCCTCCACTTT.